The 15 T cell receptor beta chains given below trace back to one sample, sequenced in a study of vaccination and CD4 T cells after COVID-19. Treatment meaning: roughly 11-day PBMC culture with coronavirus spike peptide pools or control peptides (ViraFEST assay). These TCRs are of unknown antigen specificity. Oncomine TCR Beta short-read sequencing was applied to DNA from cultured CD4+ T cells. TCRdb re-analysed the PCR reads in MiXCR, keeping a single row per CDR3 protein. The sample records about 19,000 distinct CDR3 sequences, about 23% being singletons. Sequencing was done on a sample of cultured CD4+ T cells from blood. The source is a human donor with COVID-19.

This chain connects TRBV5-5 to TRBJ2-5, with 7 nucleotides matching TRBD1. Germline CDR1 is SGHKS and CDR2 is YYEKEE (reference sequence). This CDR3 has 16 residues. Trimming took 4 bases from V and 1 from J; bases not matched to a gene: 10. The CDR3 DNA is TGTGCCAGCAGCCAAGGACAGGCCGGCAGCCAAGAGACCCAGTACTTC. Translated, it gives CASSQGQAGSQETQYF.

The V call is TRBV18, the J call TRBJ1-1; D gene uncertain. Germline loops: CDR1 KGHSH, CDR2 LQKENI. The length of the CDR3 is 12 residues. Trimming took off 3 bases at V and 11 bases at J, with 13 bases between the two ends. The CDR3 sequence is CASSPSQFDAFF. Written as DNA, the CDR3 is TGTGCCAGCTCACCCTCCCAGTTTGACGCTTTCTTT.

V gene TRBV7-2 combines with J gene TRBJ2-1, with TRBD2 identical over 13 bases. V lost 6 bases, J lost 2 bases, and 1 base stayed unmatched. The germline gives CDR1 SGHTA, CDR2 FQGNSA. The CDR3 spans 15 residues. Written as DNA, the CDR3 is TGTGCCAGCAGAACTAGCGGGGGGGCCTACAATGAGCAGTTCTTC. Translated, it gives CASRTSGGAYNEQFF.

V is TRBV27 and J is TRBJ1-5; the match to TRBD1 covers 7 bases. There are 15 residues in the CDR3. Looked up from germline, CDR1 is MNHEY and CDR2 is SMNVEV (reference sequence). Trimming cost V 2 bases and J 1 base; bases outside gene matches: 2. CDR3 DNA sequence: TGTGCCAGCAGTTTAATACAGGGGAGCAATCAGCCCCAGCATTTT. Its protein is CASSLIQGSNQPQHF.

The CDR3 sequence: CATTIGAAGLVIYF. CDR3 bases: TGTGCCACCACCATAGGGGCGGCCGGGTTGGTCATATATTTT. V usage is TRBV6-1 and J usage is TRBJ1-3; weak D call: TRBD1 (5 bases). V gave up 10 bases and J gave up 12 bases, with 25 bases separating them. In germline, CDR1 is MNHNS, CDR2 SASEGT. The CDR3 contains 14 residues.

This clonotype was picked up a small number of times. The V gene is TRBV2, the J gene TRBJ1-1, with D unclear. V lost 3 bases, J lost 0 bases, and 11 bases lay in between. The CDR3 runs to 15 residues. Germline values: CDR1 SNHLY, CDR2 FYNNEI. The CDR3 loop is CASSDARPVNTEAFF. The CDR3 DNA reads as TGTGCCAGCAGTGATGCCAGGCCCGTGAACACTGAAGCTTTCTTT.

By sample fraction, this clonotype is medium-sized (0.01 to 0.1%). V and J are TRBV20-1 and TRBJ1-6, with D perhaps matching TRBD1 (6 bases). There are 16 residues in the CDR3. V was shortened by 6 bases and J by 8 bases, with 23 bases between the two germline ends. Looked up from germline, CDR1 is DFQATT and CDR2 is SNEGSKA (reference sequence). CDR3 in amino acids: CSAPPGGAYRDSPLHF. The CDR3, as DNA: TGCAGTGCACCTCCTGGGGGGGCGTACCGGGATTCACCCCTCCACTTT.

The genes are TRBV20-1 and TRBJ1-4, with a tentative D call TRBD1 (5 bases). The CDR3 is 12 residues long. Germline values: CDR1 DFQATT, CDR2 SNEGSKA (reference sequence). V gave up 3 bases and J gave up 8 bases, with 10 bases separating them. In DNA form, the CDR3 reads TGCAGTGCTAGGGGGGGAGGCGAAAAACTGTTTTTT. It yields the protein CSARGGGEKLFF.

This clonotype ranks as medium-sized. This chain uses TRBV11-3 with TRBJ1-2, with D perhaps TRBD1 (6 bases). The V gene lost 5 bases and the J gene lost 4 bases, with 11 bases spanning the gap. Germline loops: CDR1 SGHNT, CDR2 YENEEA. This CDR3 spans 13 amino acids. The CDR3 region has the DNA TGTGCCAGCAGCCGAGGGGGGATCTATGGCTACACCTTC. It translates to CASSRGGIYGYTF.

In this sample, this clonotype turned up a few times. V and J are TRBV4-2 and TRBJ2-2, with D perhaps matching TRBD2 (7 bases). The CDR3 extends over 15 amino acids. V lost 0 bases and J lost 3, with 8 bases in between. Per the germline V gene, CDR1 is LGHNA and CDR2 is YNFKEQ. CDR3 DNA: TGTGCCAGCAGCCAAGAAGGGGGGGACACCGGGGAGCTGTTTTTT. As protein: CASSQEGGDTGELFF.

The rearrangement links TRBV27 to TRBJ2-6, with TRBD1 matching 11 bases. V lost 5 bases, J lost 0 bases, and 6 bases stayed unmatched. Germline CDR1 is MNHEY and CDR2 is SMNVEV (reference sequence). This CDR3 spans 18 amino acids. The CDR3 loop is CASSPSGTGGSGANVLTF. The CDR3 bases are TGTGCCAGCAGTCCATCCGGGACAGGGGGCTCTGGGGCCAACGTCCTGACTTTC.

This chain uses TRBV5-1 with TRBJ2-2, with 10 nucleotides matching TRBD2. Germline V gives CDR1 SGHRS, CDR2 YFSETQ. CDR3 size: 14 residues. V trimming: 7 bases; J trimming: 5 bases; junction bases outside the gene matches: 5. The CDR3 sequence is CASLAGAGTGELFF. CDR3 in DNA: TGCGCCAGCCTAGCGGGGGCCGGAACCGGGGAGCTGTTTTTT.

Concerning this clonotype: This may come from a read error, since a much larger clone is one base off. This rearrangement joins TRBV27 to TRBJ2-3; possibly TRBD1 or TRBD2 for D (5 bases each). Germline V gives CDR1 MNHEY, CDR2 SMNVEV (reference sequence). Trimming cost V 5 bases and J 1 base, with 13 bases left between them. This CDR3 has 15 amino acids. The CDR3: CASSGGIVGTDTQYF. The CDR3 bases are TGTGCCAGCAGTGGGGGAATAGTAGGCACAGATACGCAGTATTTT.

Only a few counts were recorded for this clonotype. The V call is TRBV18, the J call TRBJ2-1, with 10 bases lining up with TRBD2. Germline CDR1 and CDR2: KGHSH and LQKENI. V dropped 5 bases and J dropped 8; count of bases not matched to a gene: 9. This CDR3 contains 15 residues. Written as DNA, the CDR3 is TGTGCCAGCTCAGGAGCGGGGGGGACCCTTTATGAGCAGTTCTTC. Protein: CASSGAGGTLYEQFF.

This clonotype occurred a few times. CDR3 residues: CASSMTPTGFNEKLFF. The CDR3 DNA reads as TGTGCCAGCAGCATGACCCCGACAGGGTTTAATGAAAAACTGTTTTTT. The V gene is TRBV7-2, the J gene TRBJ1-4, with 7 bases aligning to TRBD1. The V segment lost 5 bases and the J segment 4 bases; nucleotides outside the gene matches: 10. CDR3 length: 16 residues. The germline CDR1 and CDR2 sequences are SGHTA and FQGNSA.